The clone carrying this T cell receptor beta chain was seen a few times. Its antigen is currently unknown. This CDR3 has 16 amino acids. V was clipped by 5 bases and J by 0 bases, with 17 bases between them. Germline CDR1 and CDR2: SGHVS and FNYEAQ. This sample stems from a study of blood T cells in healthy people across ages. Study-wide background: Template-switching capture recovered about one barcoded beta molecule per two T cells. Study-wide findings and caveats: Unsorted PBMC input precluded a conclusive naive versus antigen-experienced comparison. Naive T cell percentage strongly correlated with TCR beta diversity.

Donors each provided about 9.5 milliliters of peripheral blood. Alongside a J-beta primer mix, a sample-barcoded 5' primer served in a second PCR lasting about 6 to 12 cycles. Via MiXCR, TCRdb re-called the 5' RACE reads, giving one row per CDR3 protein. Of 1.5 million to 2 million distinct CDR3 sequences detected, about 28% appear once; the ten largest clones hold roughly 8.2%. V usage is TRBV7-6 and J usage is TRBJ2-7; D possibly corresponds to TRBD2 (6 bases). Specimen: blood. This receptor was taken from a woman under 40 in good health. CDR3 bases: TGTGCCAGCAGCCCCCGTGAGGGGACTCACTCCTACGAGCAGTACTTC. Protein: CASSPREGTHSYEQYF.